These 7 T cell receptor beta chains were all obtained from the same sample, sequenced in a study of T cells in Graves' hyperthyroidism and ophthalmopathy. Amplification targeted TCR beta CDR3 regions from RNA transcripts. When the TCR CDR3 underwent first-round RT-PCR, the HTBI primer set was used. TCRdb passed the multiplex PCR reads through MiXCR, listing each CDR3 protein once. The data contain roughly 500,000 distinct CDR3 sequences, 22% of them singletons. Input material: blood. These receptors all come from a woman in her 70s with Graves' ophthalmopathy.

There are a few counts of this clonotype. The DNA of the CDR3 is TGTGCCACCACCCATGGGGTCTACGAGCAGTACTTC. This sequence encodes CATTHGVYEQYF. The chain carries TRBV24-1 and TRBJ2-7; D gene unclear. The germline V gene has CDR1 KGHDR and CDR2 SFDVKD. CDR3 size: 12 residues. V shed 8 bases and J shed 3 bases, with 10 bases lying between them.

This clonotype was found a few times. V and J are TRBV5-4 and TRBJ2-3; 7 bases fit TRBD2. Germline V gene sequence: CDR1 SGHNT, CDR2 YYREEE (reference sequence). After removal of 4 bases from V and 4 bases from J, the junction contained 15 bases not matched to a gene. CDR3 length equals 17 residues. The CDR3 loop is CASSVPPALATPDTQYF. The CDR3 nucleotides read TGTGCCAGCAGCGTCCCACCGGCACTAGCGACGCCAGATACGCAGTATTTT.

V gene TRBV6-5 combines with J gene TRBJ1-1; possible D gene TRBD1, 6 bases. In germline, CDR1 is MNHEY, CDR2 SVGAGI. Trimming removed 4 bases at V and 5 bases at J, with 14 bases between. The CDR3 runs to 14 residues. In DNA form, the CDR3 reads TGTGCCAGCAGTTGGGGGCTTGAGGGGACTGAAGCTTTCTTT. It encodes CASSWGLEGTEAFF.

This clonotype has a count of ten or more. The CDR3 DNA reads TGTGCCTCGGGGGAAGGAGTGGACAGCGGGGAGCTGTTTTTT. This translates into CASGEGVDSGELFF. This chain joins TRBV10-3 and TRBJ2-2; D could derive from TRBD1 or TRBD2 (6 bases each). V was pared by 11 bases and J by 7 bases, with 20 bases between. CDR1 ENHRY and CDR2 SYGVKD come from the germline V gene. CDR3 length: 14 amino acids.

In its sample, this clonotype was seen many times. The J gene is TRBJ2-3, the V gene TRBV5-1; no clear D gene. Trimming took off 0 bases at V and 1 base at J, with 6 bases between the two ends. The CDR3 runs to 14 residues. Germline lookup yields CDR1 SGHRS and CDR2 YFSETQ. This CDR3 reads CASSLDPGTDTQYF. DNA for the CDR3: TGCGCCAGCAGCTTGGATCCGGGCACAGATACGCAGTATTTT. Together with reference TRBV5-1 and TRBJ2-3, the CDR3 gives the full variable domain: KAGVTQTPRYLIKTRGQQVTLSCSPISGHRSVSWYQQTPGQGLQFLFEYFSETQRNKGNFPGRFSGRQFSNSRSEMNVSTLELGDSALYLCASSLDPGTDTQYFGPGTRLTVL.

The chain joins TRBV6-1 to TRBJ2-2; D is unclear. From germline, CDR1 is MNHNS and CDR2 SASEGT. Trimming took 8 bases from V and 8 from J, leaving 18 bases between them. The CDR3 sequence is 14 residues long. The CDR3 reads CASPGRPAGGELFF. CDR3 DNA: TGTGCCAGCCCTGGACGGCCTGCTGGAGGGGAGCTGTTTTTT.

This clonotype has just a few counts. The gene calls are TRBV5-8 and TRBJ1-1, with a tentative D call TRBD1 (5 bases). There are 15 residues in the CDR3. From germline, CDR1 is SGHTS and CDR2 YDEGEE. V was pared by 4 bases and J by 4 bases, with 17 bases between. CDR3 sequence reads: CASSPDGGEATEAFF. CDR3 nucleotide sequence: TGTGCCAGCAGCCCGGATGGAGGGGAAGCCACTGAAGCTTTCTTT. Filled out from reference TRBV5-8 and TRBJ1-1, the complete variable domain reads EAGVTQSPTHLIKTRGQQATLRCSPISGHTSVYWYQQALGLGLQFLLWYDEGEERNRGNFPPRFSGRQFPNYSSELNVNALELEDSALYLCASSPDGGEATEAFFGQGTRLTVV.